Presented here are 24 T cell receptor beta chains from one specimen sequenced in a study of cytomegalovirus exposure and HLA in healthy donors (TCRdb year 2017). The library was made by the immunoSEQ multiplex PCR assay. A mixture of 60 forward primers for TCR Vbeta segments and 13 reverse primers for TCR Jbeta segments was used in the multiplex PCR. TCRdb holds this immuneACCESS table with in-frame rearrangements only. Some clones are missing; in checked studies, unresolved V genes explain under half, and the rest has no known cause. The sample table lists about 160,000 clones, approximately 72% of them with a count of one. Together, the top ten hold roughly 2% of the sample. The material sequenced was PBMCs. The receptors originated from a female donor in good health and CMV-seronegative.

This clone turned up a few times. The rearrangement joins TRBV7-9 to TRBJ2-1; TRBD2 agrees at 7 bases. V lost 5 bases, J lost 12 bases, and 13 bases stayed unmatched. The CDR3 has 14 amino acids. From germline, CDR1 is SEHNR and CDR2 FQNEAQ (reference sequence). The CDR3 loop is CASSGLEGGGWQFF. The DNA for the CDR3 is TGTGCCAGCAGCGGACTCGAGGGCGGGGGTTGGCAGTTCTTC.

The rearrangement joins TRBV7-9 to TRBJ2-2, with 10 bases lining up with TRBD1. J gave up 7 bases and V 5 bases, and 13 bases lay outside the gene matches. CDR1 is SEHNR, CDR2 FQNEAQ, per germline (reference sequence). This CDR3 has 17 residues. The CDR3 reads CASSPMRGQGTNGELFF. In DNA, the CDR3 is TGTGCCAGCAGCCCCATGAGGGGACAGGGGACGAACGGGGAGCTGTTTTTT.

The genes are TRBV25-1 and TRBJ2-1, with TRBD1 matching over 8 bases. Trimming cost V 2 bases and J 4 bases; bases outside gene matches: 7. CDR3 length: 16 amino acids. The germline gives CDR1 MGHDK, CDR2 SYGVNS. CDR3: CASSEPDRGGYNEQFF. CDR3 coding DNA: TGTGCCAGCAGTGAACCTGACAGGGGCGGGTACAATGAGCAGTTCTTC.

This clone was observed a handful of times. V is TRBV11-3 and J is TRBJ2-2, with D unresolved. The germline CDR1 and CDR2 sequences are SGHNT and YENEEA. V was clipped by 1 base and J by 7 bases, with 7 bases between them. The CDR3 is 13 amino acids. The CDR3 DNA is TGTGCCAGCAGCTTAGGAGATTACGGGGAGCTGTTTTTT. Its protein product is CASSLGDYGELFF.

In nucleotides, the CDR3 is TGCGCCAGCAGTCCCTATTTGAACACCGGGGAGCTGTTTTTT. This codes for CASSPYLNTGELFF. This chain uses TRBV10-1 with TRBJ2-2; no clear D. V lost 5 bases, J lost 1 base, and 8 bases lay in between. The CDR3 consists of 14 residues. Germline assignment: CDR1 WNHNN and CDR2 SYGVQD (reference sequence).

This chain joins TRBV18 and TRBJ2-5, with D tentatively TRBD2 (6 bases). Trimming removed 5 bases at V and 3 bases at J, with 13 bases between. Germline CDR1 reads KGHSH; CDR2 reads LQKENI. The CDR3 loop spans 14 amino acids. The CDR3 bases are TGTGCCAGCTCATCCTCGACTAGTGAAGAGACCCAGTACTTC. It codes for CASSSSTSEETQYF.

The V call is TRBV6-4, the J call TRBJ1-5; no clear D. The V and J ends lost 5 bases and 9 bases respectively, with 11 bases between them. The CDR3 is 12 amino acids. The germline gives CDR1 MRHNA, CDR2 SNTAGT. CDR3 protein: CASSPLSRPQHF. CDR3 nucleotide sequence: TGTGCCAGCAGTCCTCTCTCTCGGCCCCAGCATTTT.

The rearrangement uses TRBV9 and TRBJ1-2; 7 bases fit TRBD1. Germline CDR1 reads SGDLS; CDR2 reads YYNGEE. The CDR3 spans 13 residues. The junction had 2 bases not matched to a gene; V was cut back by 0 bases and J by 6 bases. The CDR3 DNA reads as TGTGCCAGCAGCGTAGACGGGACAGATGGCTACACCTTC. Protein sequence: CASSVDGTDGYTF.

This clone was seen a single time. The chain combines TRBV25-1 with TRBJ2-7; D is perhaps TRBD1 (6 bases). The ends were cut back, 8 bases at V and 2 bases at J, with 19 bases in the middle. Germline assignment: CDR1 MGHDK and CDR2 SYGVNS. The CDR3 extends over 15 amino acids. CDR3 residues: CASLGWNDRTYEQYF. CDR3 DNA sequence: TGTGCCAGCCTTGGGTGGAATGACAGGACCTACGAGCAGTACTTC.

The chain carries TRBV7-9 and TRBJ1-3; tentative D call: TRBD1 (6 bases). V lost 4 bases and J lost 0, with 13 bases in between. CDR1 and CDR2 (germline): SEHNR, FQNEAQ (reference sequence). CDR3 length: 16 residues. In DNA, the CDR3 is TGTGCCAGCAGCTCCGCAGGGGCTCTCTCTGGAAACACCATATATTTT. This encodes CASSSAGALSGNTIYF.

The chain has TRBV2 and TRBJ2-7; D may be TRBD1 (5 bases). This CDR3 is 15 amino acids long. CDR1 is SNHLY, CDR2 FYNNEI, per germline. Between the trimmed V and J ends, which lost 4 bases and 2 bases, there was a span of 15 bases. The CDR3 protein is CASSVFGARTYEQYF. The CDR3, as DNA: TGTGCCAGCAGTGTTTTTGGGGCCCGTACCTACGAGCAGTACTTC.

This sequence joins TRBV2 and TRBJ2-5; 9 bases are shared with TRBD2. The V gene's germline CDR1 is SNHLY and CDR2 FYNNEI. CDR3 length: 13 amino acids. Trimming removed 4 bases from V and 4 bases from J; junction bases left unmatched: 1. The CDR3 DNA reads TGTGCCAGCAGTGGACTAGCGGTAGAGACCCAGTACTTC. Protein: CASSGLAVETQYF. The variable domain in full, with the rest retrieved from reference TRBV2 and TRBJ2-5, is EPEVTQTPSHQVTQMGQEVILRCVPISNHLYFYWYRQILGQKVEFLVSFYNNEISEKSEIFDDQFSVERPDGSNFTLKIRSTKLEDSAMYFCASSGLAVETQYFGPGTRLLVL.

In this sample, this clone turned up once. V gene TRBV7-3 combines with J gene TRBJ2-3, with 7 bases fitting TRBD2. CDR3 length equals 15 residues. J gave up 5 bases and V 5 bases, and 10 bases lay outside the gene matches. Germline CDR1 SGHTA, CDR2 FQGTGA. The CDR3: CASSPPGGGGDTQYF. CDR3 DNA: TGTGCCAGCAGCCCCCCGGGCGGGGGTGGAGATACGCAGTATTTT.

The chain is built from TRBV19 and TRBJ2-7, with 10 bases lining up with TRBD1. Germline CDR1 and CDR2: LNHDA and SQIVND (reference sequence). V shed 6 bases, J shed 5 bases, and the junction held 4 bases outside the gene matches. This CDR3 is built from 13 residues. The CDR3 DNA reads TGTGCCAGTAGGGGACAGGGGAGGGACGAGCAGTACTTC. Translation gives CASRGQGRDEQYF.

The rearrangement joins TRBV7-2 to TRBJ2-7; D is uncertain. The CDR3 is 12 amino acids. Germline V gives CDR1 SGHTA, CDR2 FQGNSA. V was pared by 4 bases and J by 5 bases, with 9 bases between. The CDR3 sequence: CASSSRRDEQYF. In nucleotides, the CDR3 is TGTGCCAGCAGCTCACGACGGGACGAGCAGTACTTC.

This clone has more than one count but fewer than ten. The same CDR3 also results from other DNA sequences found in this sample. CDR3 sequence reads: CASSIVGSGNTIYF. The CDR3 nucleotides are TGTGCCAGTAGTATCGTAGGGAGTGGAAACACCATATATTTT. The rearrangement joins TRBV19 to TRBJ1-3, with D unresolved. Looked up from germline, CDR1 is LNHDA and CDR2 is SQIVND (reference sequence). The CDR3 is made up of 14 amino acids. V lost 3 bases and J 3 bases, leaving 9 bases between the germline ends.

V is TRBV6-4 and J is TRBJ1-1; maybe TRBD1 (6 bases). This CDR3 is 19 amino acids long. V dropped 6 bases and J dropped 0 bases, with 26 bases sitting between them. From germline, CDR1 is MRHNA and CDR2 SNTAGT. CDR3 coding DNA: TGTGCCAGCAGGAACGAACGGTTTAGGGACGGACAGATGAACACTGAAGCTTTCTTT. This gives the protein CASRNERFRDGQMNTEAFF.

This chain uses TRBV7-9 with TRBJ2-5, with D tentatively TRBD2 (7 bases). V lost 3 bases and J lost 4, with 21 bases in between. This CDR3 has 17 amino acids. Per germline, CDR1 SEHNR and CDR2 FQNEAQ (reference sequence). CDR3 in DNA: TGTGCCAGCAGCTTCCCCTCGGGGAGGGGGATGTTAGAGACCCAGTACTTC. It translates to CASSFPSGRGMLETQYF.

V and J are TRBV19 and TRBJ1-5, with D uncertain. This CDR3 contains 15 residues. Germline CDR1 reads LNHDA; CDR2 reads SQIVND (reference sequence). Trimming removed 6 bases from V and 7 bases from J, with 19 bases in between. CDR3 nucleotides: TGTGCCAGTAGCCTGAACCTGGGGAGAGGGCAGCCCCAGCATTTT. Translated, it gives CASSLNLGRGQPQHF.

The chain recombines TRBV5-4 with TRBJ2-7, with TRBD2 matching over 8 bases. Germline V gives CDR1 SGHNT, CDR2 YYREEE (reference sequence). The CDR3 contains 15 residues. The trim removed 1 base at V and 1 base at J, leaving 4 bases unmatched. The CDR3: CASSLSGTSSYEQYF. Here the CDR3 DNA reads TGTGCCAGCAGCTTGTCCGGGACTAGTTCCTACGAGCAGTACTTC.

The chain uses TRBV2 and TRBJ2-3, with D tentatively TRBD2 (6 bases). CDR3 length: 14 residues. V gave up 6 bases and J gave up 6 bases, with 16 bases separating them. Germline CDR1 reads SNHLY; CDR2 reads FYNNEI. The CDR3 sequence: CASSRGTLVDTQYF. The CDR3 nucleotides read TGTGCCAGCAGCCGGGGGACCCTTGTGGATACGCAGTATTTT.

This clone was seen a few times. V and J are TRBV29-1 and TRBJ2-7; D unclear. Germline V CDR1 and CDR2: SQVTM, ANQGSEA. There are 10 residues in the CDR3. Trimming shortened V by 6 bases and J by 4 bases, and 7 bases separated the two germline ends. CDR3 sequence reads: CSVQTYEQYF. The CDR3 region has the DNA TGCAGCGTCCAAACTTACGAGCAGTACTTC.

The chain combines TRBV9 with TRBJ2-1, with D possibly TRBD1 on 6 matching bases. The CDR3 spans 12 residues. Germline CDR1 is SGDLS and CDR2 is YYNGEE. V was cut by 4 bases and J by 8 bases, with 10 bases left in between. The CDR3 loop reads CASSPQGYEQFF. CDR3 sequence (DNA): TGTGCCAGCAGCCCTCAGGGGTATGAGCAGTTCTTC. The full variable domain, in which reference TRBV9 and TRBJ2-1 provide the parts outside the CDR3, is DSGVTQTPKHLITATGQRVTLRCSPRSGDLSVYWYQQSLDQGLQFLIQYYNGEERAKGNILERFSAQQFPDLHSELNLSSLELGDSALYFCASSPQGYEQFFGPGTRLTVL.

The V and J genes are TRBV5-1 and TRBJ1-6, with D unresolved. The CDR3 contains 14 residues. Trimming took off 1 base at V and 6 bases at J, with 8 bases between the two ends. The germline V gene encodes CDR1 SGHRS and CDR2 YFSETQ. CDR3 in DNA: TGCGCCAGCAGCTTGTTGGAGAGTAATTCACCCCTCCACTTT. This codes for CASSLLESNSPLHF. The whole variable domain, filled in from reference TRBV5-1 and TRBJ1-6, reads KAGVTQTPRYLIKTRGQQVTLSCSPISGHRSVSWYQQTPGQGLQFLFEYFSETQRNKGNFPGRFSGRQFSNSRSEMNVSTLELGDSALYLCASSLLESNSPLHFGNGTRLTVT.